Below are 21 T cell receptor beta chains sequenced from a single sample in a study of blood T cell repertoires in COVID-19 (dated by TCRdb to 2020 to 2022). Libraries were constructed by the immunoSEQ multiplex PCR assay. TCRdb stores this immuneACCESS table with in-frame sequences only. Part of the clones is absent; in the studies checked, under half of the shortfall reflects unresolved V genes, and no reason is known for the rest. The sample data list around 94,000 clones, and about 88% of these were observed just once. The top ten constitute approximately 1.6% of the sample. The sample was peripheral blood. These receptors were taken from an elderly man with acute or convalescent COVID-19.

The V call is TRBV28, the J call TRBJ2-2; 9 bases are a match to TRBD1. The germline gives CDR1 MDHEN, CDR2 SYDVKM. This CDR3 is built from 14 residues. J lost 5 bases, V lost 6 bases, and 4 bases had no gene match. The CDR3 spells CASSRTGETGELFF. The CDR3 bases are TGTGCCAGCAGCCGGACAGGGGAAACCGGGGAGCTGTTTTTT.

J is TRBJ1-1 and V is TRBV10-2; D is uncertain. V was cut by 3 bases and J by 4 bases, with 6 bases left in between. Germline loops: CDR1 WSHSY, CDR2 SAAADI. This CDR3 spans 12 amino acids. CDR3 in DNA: TGCGCCAGCAGTGATGGGCCCACTGAAGCTTTCTTT. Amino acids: CASSDGPTEAFF.

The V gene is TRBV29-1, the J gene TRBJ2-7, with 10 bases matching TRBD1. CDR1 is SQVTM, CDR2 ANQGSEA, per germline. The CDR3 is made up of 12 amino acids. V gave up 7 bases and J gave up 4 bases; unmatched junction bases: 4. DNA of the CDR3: TGCAGCGCCGGGGACAGGGGTTACGAGCAGTACTTC. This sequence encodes CSAGDRGYEQYF.

The CDR3 nucleotides read TGTGCCAGCAGTACAAAGACAGGGGAATTCAAGTACTTC. Amino acid sequence: CASSTKTGEFKYF. The J gene is TRBJ2-7, the V gene TRBV28; 8 positions agree with TRBD1. Germline lookup yields CDR1 MDHEN and CDR2 SYDVKM. V dropped 5 bases and J dropped 11; count of bases not matched to a gene: 11. The CDR3 length is 13 residues.

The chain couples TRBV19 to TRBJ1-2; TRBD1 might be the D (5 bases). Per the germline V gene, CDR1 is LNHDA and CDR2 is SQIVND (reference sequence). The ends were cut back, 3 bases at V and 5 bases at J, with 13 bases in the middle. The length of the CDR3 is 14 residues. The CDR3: CASSIGRVGYGYTF. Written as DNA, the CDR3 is TGTGCCAGTAGTATCGGCAGGGTTGGATATGGCTACACCTTC.

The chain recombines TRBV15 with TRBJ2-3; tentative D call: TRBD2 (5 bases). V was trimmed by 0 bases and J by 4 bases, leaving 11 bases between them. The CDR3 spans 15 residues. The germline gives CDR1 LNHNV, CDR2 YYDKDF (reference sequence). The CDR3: CATSRDRGGSDTQYF. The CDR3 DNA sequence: TGTGCCACCAGCAGAGATCGCGGCGGGTCAGATACGCAGTATTTT.

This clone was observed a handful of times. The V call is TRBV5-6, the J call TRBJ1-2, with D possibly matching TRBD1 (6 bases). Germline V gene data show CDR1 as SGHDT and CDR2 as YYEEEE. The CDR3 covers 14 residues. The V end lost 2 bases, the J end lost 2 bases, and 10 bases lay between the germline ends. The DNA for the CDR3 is TGTGCCAGCAGCTTAGCGGGGGGCAACTATGGCTACACCTTC. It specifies CASSLAGGNYGYTF.

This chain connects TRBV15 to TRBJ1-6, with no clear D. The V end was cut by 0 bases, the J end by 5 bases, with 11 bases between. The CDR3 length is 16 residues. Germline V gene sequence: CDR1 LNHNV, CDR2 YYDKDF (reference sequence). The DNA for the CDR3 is TGTGCCACCAGCAGAGATCGGTCGGTTAATAATTCACCCCTCCACTTT. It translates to CATSRDRSVNNSPLHF.

CDR3 protein: CASSKRVSTDTQYF. The DNA for the CDR3 is TGTGCCAGTAGTAAACGGGTTAGCACAGATACGCAGTATTTT. The chain is built from TRBV19 and TRBJ2-3; D not certain. The CDR3 consists of 14 residues. The germline V gene has CDR1 LNHDA and CDR2 SQIVND (reference sequence). V gave up 4 bases and J gave up 0 bases, with 8 bases separating them.

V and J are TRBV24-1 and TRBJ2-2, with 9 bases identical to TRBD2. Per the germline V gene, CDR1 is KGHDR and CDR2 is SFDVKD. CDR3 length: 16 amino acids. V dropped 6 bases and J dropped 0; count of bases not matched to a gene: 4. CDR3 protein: CATSLGGRANTGELFF. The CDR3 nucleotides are TGTGCCACCAGTCTTGGCGGGAGGGCGAACACCGGGGAGCTGTTTTTT.

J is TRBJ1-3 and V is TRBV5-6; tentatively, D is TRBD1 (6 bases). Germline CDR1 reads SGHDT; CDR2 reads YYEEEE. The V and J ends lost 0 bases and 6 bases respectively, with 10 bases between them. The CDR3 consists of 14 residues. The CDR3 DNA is TGTGCCAGCAGCTTGGTAGGACAGCTAAACACCATATATTTT. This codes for CASSLVGQLNTIYF.

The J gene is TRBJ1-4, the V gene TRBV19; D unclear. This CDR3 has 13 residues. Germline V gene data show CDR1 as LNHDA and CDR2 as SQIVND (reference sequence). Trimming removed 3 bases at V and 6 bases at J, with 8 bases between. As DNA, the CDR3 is TGTGCCAGTAGTATTGTGAGGGATGAAAAACTGTTTTTT. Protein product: CASSIVRDEKLFF.

This chain's CDR3 is CASSIEGRGEAFF. The CDR3 DNA reads TGTGCCAGTAGTATAGAGGGAAGGGGTGAAGCTTTCTTT. The chain joins TRBV19 to TRBJ1-1, with D perhaps matching TRBD1 (5 bases). The germline CDR1 and CDR2 sequences are LNHDA and SQIVND (reference sequence). The CDR3 has 13 residues. The germline V and J ends were trimmed by 0 bases and 7 bases, with 9 bases remaining between them.

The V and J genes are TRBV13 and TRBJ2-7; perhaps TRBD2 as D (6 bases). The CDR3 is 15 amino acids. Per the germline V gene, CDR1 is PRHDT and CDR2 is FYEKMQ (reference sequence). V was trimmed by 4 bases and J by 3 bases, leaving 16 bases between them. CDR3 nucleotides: TGTGCCAGCAGCTCGAATAAGGACTATCTCTACGAGCAGTACTTC. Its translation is CASSSNKDYLYEQYF.

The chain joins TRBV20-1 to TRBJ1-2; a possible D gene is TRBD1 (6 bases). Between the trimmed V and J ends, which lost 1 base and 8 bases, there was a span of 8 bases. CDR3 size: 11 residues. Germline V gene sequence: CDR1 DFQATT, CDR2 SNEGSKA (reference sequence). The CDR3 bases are TGCAGTGCTAGAGCAGGGGACGGCTACACCTTC. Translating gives CSARAGDGYTF.

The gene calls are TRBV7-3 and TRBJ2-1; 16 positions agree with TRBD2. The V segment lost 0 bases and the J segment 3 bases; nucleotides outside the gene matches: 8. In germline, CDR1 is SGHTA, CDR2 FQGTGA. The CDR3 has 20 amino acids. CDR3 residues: CASSLTGTSGRAANYNEQFF. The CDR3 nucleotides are TGTGCCAGCAGCTTAACCGGGACTAGCGGGAGGGCCGCAAACTACAATGAGCAGTTCTTC.

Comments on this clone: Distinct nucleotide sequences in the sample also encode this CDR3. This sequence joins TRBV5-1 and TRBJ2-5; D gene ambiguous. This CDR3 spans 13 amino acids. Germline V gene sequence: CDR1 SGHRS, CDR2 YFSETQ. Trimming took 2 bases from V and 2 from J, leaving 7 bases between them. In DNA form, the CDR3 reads TGCGCCAGCAGCTTAGGCGGACAAGAGACCCAGTACTTC. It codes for CASSLGGQETQYF.

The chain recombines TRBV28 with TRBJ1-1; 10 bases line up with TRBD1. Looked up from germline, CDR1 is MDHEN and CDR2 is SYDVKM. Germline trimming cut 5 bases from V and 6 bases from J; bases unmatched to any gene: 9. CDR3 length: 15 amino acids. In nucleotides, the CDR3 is TGTGCCAGCAGTCGTGCCGGGACAGGGGTACCTGAAGCTTTCTTT. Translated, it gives CASSRAGTGVPEAFF.

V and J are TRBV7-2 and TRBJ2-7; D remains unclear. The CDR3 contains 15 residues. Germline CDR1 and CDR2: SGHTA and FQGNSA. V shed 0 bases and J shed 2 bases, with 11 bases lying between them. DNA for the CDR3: TGTGCCAGCAGCTTAGCGGCAGTCCCCACCTACGAGCAGTACTTC. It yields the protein CASSLAAVPTYEQYF.

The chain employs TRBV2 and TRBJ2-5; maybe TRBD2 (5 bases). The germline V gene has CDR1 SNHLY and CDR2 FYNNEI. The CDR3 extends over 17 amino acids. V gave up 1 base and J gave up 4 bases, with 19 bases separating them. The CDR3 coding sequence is TGTGCCAGCAGTGAAGATAGGGATTGGGAGCTCGGAGAGACCCAGTACTTC. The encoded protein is CASSEDRDWELGETQYF.

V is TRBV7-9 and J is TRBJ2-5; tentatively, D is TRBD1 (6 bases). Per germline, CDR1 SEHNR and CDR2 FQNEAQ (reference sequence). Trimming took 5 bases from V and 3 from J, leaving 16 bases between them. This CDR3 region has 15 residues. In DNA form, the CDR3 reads TGTGCCAGCAGCCTTCGGGACACAGGAAAAGAGACCCAGTACTTC. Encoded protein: CASSLRDTGKETQYF.